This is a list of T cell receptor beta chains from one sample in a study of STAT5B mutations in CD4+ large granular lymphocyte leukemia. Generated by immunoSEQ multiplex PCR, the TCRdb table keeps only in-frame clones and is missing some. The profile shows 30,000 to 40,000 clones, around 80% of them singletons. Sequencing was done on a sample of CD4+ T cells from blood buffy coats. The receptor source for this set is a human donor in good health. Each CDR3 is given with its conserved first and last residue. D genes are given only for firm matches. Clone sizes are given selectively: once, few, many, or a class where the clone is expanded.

CDR3nt: TGTGCCAGCACGGGACAGATCAATCAGCCCCAGCATTTT
CDR3aa: CASTGQINQPQHF
abundance: once
v_gene: TRBV28
d_gene: TRBD1
j_gene: TRBJ1-5

CDR3nt: TGTGCCAGCAGCTTCGGACGGAACTATGGCTACACCTTC
CDR3aa: CASSFGRNYGYTF
abundance: few
v_gene: TRBV5-5
d_gene: -
j_gene: TRBJ1-2

CDR3nt: TGTGCCAGCAGGCCGGGACAAGGGTACTATGGCTACACCTTC
CDR3aa: CASRPGQGYYGYTF
abundance: -
v_gene: TRBV7-2
d_gene: -
j_gene: TRBJ1-2

CDR3nt: -
CDR3aa: CASSVGKGSGSPLHF
abundance: few
v_gene: TRBV21-1
d_gene: -
j_gene: TRBJ1-6

CDR3nt: TGTGCCAGCATGTCCCTAGCGGCTCTCACAGATACGCAGTATTTT
CDR3aa: CASMSLAALTDTQYF
abundance: -
v_gene: TRBV2
d_gene: TRBD2
j_gene: TRBJ2-3

CDR3nt: TGCAGCGTTGATGCGGGGATTATGGCCAAAAACATTCAGTACTTC
CDR3aa: CSVDAGIMAKNIQYF
abundance: -
v_gene: TRBV29-1
d_gene: -
j_gene: TRBJ2-4

CDR3nt: TGCGCCAGCAGCTTGCTAGATAGCGAGCCTGGGGAGACCCAGTACTTC
CDR3aa: CASSLLDSEPGETQYF
abundance: -
v_gene: TRBV5-1
d_gene: -
j_gene: TRBJ2-5

CDR3nt: TGTGCCAGCAGCTTGGGGGAGGGAGCGACTTACGAGCAGTACTTC
CDR3aa: CASSLGEGATYEQYF
abundance: -
v_gene: TRBV7-2
d_gene: TRBD2
j_gene: TRBJ2-7

CDR3nt: TGTGCCAGCAGCCCCAGGGGATGGGAAAAACTGTTTTTT
CDR3aa: CASSPRGWEKLFF
abundance: -
v_gene: TRBV6-6
d_gene: -
j_gene: TRBJ1-4

CDR3nt: TGTGCCAGCAGCTTGCCGCTATTCCCCTACGAGCAGTACTTC
CDR3aa: CASSLPLFPYEQYF
abundance: -
v_gene: TRBV7-2
d_gene: -
j_gene: TRBJ2-7

CDR3nt: TGTGCCAGCAGGACGGGCCTTTCCGGCCTCGGGCAGTACTTC
CDR3aa: CASRTGLSGLGQYF
abundance: few
v_gene: TRBV5-6
d_gene: -
j_gene: TRBJ2-7

CDR3nt: TGTGCCAGCAGCCCCAGGACAGCCAATTCACCCCTCCACTTT
CDR3aa: CASSPRTANSPLHF
abundance: -
v_gene: TRBV11-3
d_gene: -
j_gene: TRBJ1-6

CDR3nt: TGTGCCAGTAGTATAATGAACCGGGGGGAGCAGTACTTC
CDR3aa: CASSIMNRGEQYF
abundance: once
v_gene: TRBV19
d_gene: -
j_gene: TRBJ2-7

CDR3nt: TGTGCCAGCAGCCTCTCGACCCCCACCAAAAACATTCAGTACTTC
CDR3aa: CASSLSTPTKNIQYF
abundance: -
v_gene: TRBV5-4
d_gene: -
j_gene: TRBJ2-4